The T cell receptor beta chain under discussion was sequenced for a study of blood T cell repertoires in COVID-19. About the research overall: Nucleic acid was either cDNA or gDNA, and it came from T cells, B-cell-depleted T cells, or PBMCs.

Original processing notes: Reference gene primer amplification gave nucleated cell count estimates. Produced via immunoSEQ multiplex PCR; TCRdb's table is partial and in-frame only. That table is the source of V, J and clone size, and D and trimming were worked out from the DNA. This table holds about 280,000 clones, 75% to 85% found once. The CDR3 consists of 12 residues. V lost 1 base, J lost 5 bases, and 8 bases lay in between. Germline V CDR1 and CDR2: GTSNPN, SVGIG (reference sequence). Sequencing was done on a sample of peripheral blood. V is TRBV30 and J is TRBJ1-1, with D possibly matching TRBD1 (6 bases). The TCR comes from a man in his fifties or sixties with active or convalescent COVID-19. Written as DNA, the CDR3 is TGTGCCTGGAGTGCCCAGGGGACTGAAGCTTTCTTT. Its translation: CAWSAQGTEAFF.